This TCR beta chain is from a study of T-cell reconstitution after alpha-beta-depleted transplantation in children. CDR3 length equals 14 residues. With 6 bases clipped from V and 2 bases from J, the junction kept 3 bases outside the gene matches. Germline V gene data show CDR1 as MDHEN and CDR2 as SYDVKM. Library preparation (for TCRbeta) was performed with unique molecular identifiers. TCRdb analysed the PCR reads with MiXCR anew, one entry per CDR3 protein. The sample gives approximately 640,000 distinct CDR3 sequences, 16% of which show up once; 1.1% is in the top ten. Sample: PBMCs from the stem cell graft donor, taken from the stem cell graft. This receptor was taken from a human donor who donated a stem cell graft to a child with acute myeloid leukemia. The chain links TRBV28 to TRBJ2-7, with 11 bases that match TRBD1. CDR3 in amino acids: CASRGTGGTYEQYF. The CDR3 DNA is TGTGCCAGCAGGGGGACAGGGGGTACCTACGAGCAGTACTTC.